The 3 T cell receptor beta chains below all came from one sample that was sequenced in a study of blood T cells in healthy people across ages. A J-beta primer mix and a sample-barcoded 5' primer were used in a second PCR of about 7 to 12 cycles. Using its own MiXCR run on the 5' RACE reads, TCRdb lists one record per CDR3 protein. The data show roughly 680,000 distinct CDR3 sequences, more than 45% seen once. The sample taken for sequencing was blood. Source of these receptors: a woman older than 75 in good health.

This clonotype was picked up a small number of times. The chain employs TRBV12-3 or TRBV12-4 and TRBJ2-2, with 11 nucleotides matching TRBD1. There are 17 residues in the CDR3. V dropped 6 bases and J dropped 4; count of bases not matched to a gene: 10. CDR3 region: CASSRYRDRGATGELFF. CDR3 in DNA: TGTGCCAGCAGCCGATACCGGGACAGGGGGGCCACCGGGGAGCTGTTTTTT.

This chain links TRBV27 with TRBJ2-7; 10 bases map to TRBD1. CDR3 length: 16 amino acids. Germline V gene sequence: CDR1 MNHEY, CDR2 SMNVEV (reference sequence). The trim removed 4 bases at V and 2 bases at J, leaving 8 bases unmatched. CDR3 amino acids: CASSSTGQGVTYEQYF. CDR3 nucleotide sequence: TGTGCCAGCAGTTCGACCGGACAGGGGGTAACCTACGAGCAGTACTTC.

This clonotype has a count of ten or more. This rearrangement joins TRBV6-4 to TRBJ2-1; D call uncertain. CDR3 length: 15 amino acids. Germline assignment: CDR1 MRHNA and CDR2 SNTAGT. V was pared by 5 bases and J by 5 bases, with 16 bases between. Written as DNA, the CDR3 is TGTGCCAGCAGTCCCCTGCTAGGTCGGAACAATGAGCAGTTCTTC. Translated, it gives CASSPLLGRNNEQFF.